This T cell receptor (beta chain) was sequenced during a study of Ad26.COV2.S vaccination and SARS-CoV-2 variants. Study details: Intramuscularly, Ad26.COV2.S was given either once or twice, 56 days apart. Study-level findings and limits: Substantial post-vaccination breadth of spike-specific CD8+ and CD4+ T cell responses was reported.

Points on this clone: What it recognizes is unknown.

The V gene's germline CDR1 is MNHEY and CDR2 SMNVEV (reference sequence). This CDR3 contains 15 residues. V lost 0 bases and J lost 3, with 10 bases in between. Sequencing was performed with immunoSEQ multiplex PCR; in TCRdb, only in-frame clones are kept and a portion is missing. The sample lists roughly 500,000 clones, roughly 87% seen once, with over 2% in the top ten. Documented treatment: around 19 received Ad26.COV2.S at low or high dose, single or two shots; about 5 received placebo; per-sample allocation not given. Collection of samples fell on day 63 after the first vaccine or placebo injection. The donor was a Boston adult aged 18-55 years. Its platform was an Ad26 vector, and its expressed antigen was Wuhan-strain SARS-CoV-2 spike.

V is TRBV27 and J is TRBJ2-3; D gene unclear. The receptor's source is a person between 18 and 65 years old who received the Ad26.COV2.S COVID-19 vaccine or a placebo. Sequenced material: peripheral blood, taken in a trial of Ad26.COV2.S vaccine versus placebo. In nucleotides, the CDR3 is TGTGCCAGCAGTTTATCTTTAGATTTGACAGATACGCAGTATTTT. Translating it yields CASSLSLDLTDTQYF.